These 17 T cell receptor beta chains originate from one sample sequenced in a study of T-cell reconstitution after alpha-beta-depleted transplantation in children. Unique molecular identifiers were used in preparing the TCRbeta library. TCRdb processed the PCR reads anew with MiXCR; each CDR3 protein has one entry. The repertoire has 700,000 or so distinct CDR3 sequences, approximately 14% of them found once; the top ten carry around 0.76%. Sequenced here: PBMCs, sampled before TCRalphabeta/CD19-depleted stem cell transplant. These receptors came from a girl aged 2-10 years with congenital amegakaryocytic thrombocytopenia, due to receive a stem cell transplant.

The sample holds a few counts of this clonotype. The rearrangement joins TRBV5-1 to TRBJ2-3; no definite D call. The CDR3 runs to 12 residues. Per the germline V gene, CDR1 is SGHRS and CDR2 is YFSETQ. V lost 5 bases and J lost 6, with 10 bases in between. The CDR3: CASRLDPDTQYF. CDR3 coding DNA: TGCGCCAGCAGGCTAGACCCCGATACGCAGTATTTT.

Only a few counts were recorded for this clonotype. The chain carries TRBV6-2 or TRBV6-3 and TRBJ2-3; 13 positions agree with TRBD2. Germline loops: CDR1 MNHEY, CDR2 SVGEGT. Trimming cost V 2 bases and J 8 bases; bases outside gene matches: 4. The CDR3 totals 15 residues. This CDR3 reads CASSYTRLAGGTQYF. As DNA, the CDR3 is TGTGCCAGCAGTTACACGCGACTAGCGGGAGGTACGCAGTATTTT.

This clonotype has only a few counts. CDR3 protein: CASSLDGNPYEQYF. CDR3 nucleotides: TGTGCCAGCAGTTTAGACGGTAACCCCTACGAGCAGTACTTC. J is TRBJ2-7 and V is TRBV27; D is unclear. The CDR3 contains 14 residues. Germline V gene sequence: CDR1 MNHEY, CDR2 SMNVEV (reference sequence). The V gene lost 2 bases and the J gene lost 2 bases, with 10 bases spanning the gap.

In its sample, this clonotype was seen many times. The V call is TRBV7-3, the J call TRBJ2-3; D is ambiguous. Trimming removed 2 bases from V and 2 bases from J, with 8 bases in between. From germline, CDR1 is SGHTA and CDR2 FQGTGA. The CDR3 sequence is 14 residues long. The CDR3 region is CASSLDSLTDTQYF. CDR3 coding DNA: TGTGCCAGCAGCTTAGACTCTCTCACAGATACGCAGTATTTT.

With respect to this clonotype: A much more abundant neighbour one base away suggests this may be a read error. The rearrangement joins TRBV29-1 to TRBJ1-1; perhaps TRBD1 as D (5 bases). The CDR3 is 12 amino acids. Germline V lookup: CDR1 SQVTM, CDR2 ANQGSEA. Trimming stripped 6 bases from V and 2 bases from J, with 10 bases between. CDR3 bases: TGCAGCGTCAAGACAGCTAACACTGAAGCTTTCTTT. Protein product: CSVKTANTEAFF.

J is TRBJ1-5 and V is TRBV7-8; D not certain. V was trimmed by 3 bases and J by 3 bases, leaving 18 bases between them. Germline V CDR1 and CDR2: SGHVS, FQNEAQ. The CDR3 has 17 residues. The CDR3: CASSLHAQSTLNQPQHF. The CDR3 coding sequence is TGTGCCAGCAGCTTGCATGCACAGAGCACCCTCAATCAGCCCCAGCATTTT.

The chain uses TRBV12-3 or TRBV12-4 and TRBJ2-1, with TRBD2 identical over 7 bases. The CDR3 contains 14 residues. With V trimmed by 10 bases and J by 0 bases, 6 bases remained unmatched. This CDR3 reads CAILGGSSYNEQFF. The CDR3 DNA follows: TGTGCCATTTTGGGCGGGAGCTCCTACAATGAGCAGTTCTTC.

The rearrangement links TRBV5-1 to TRBJ2-1; TRBD2 matches 7 bases. This CDR3 is built from 15 residues. CDR1 is SGHRS, CDR2 YFSETQ, per germline. The V and J ends lost 7 bases and 1 base, in that order; junction bases with no gene match: 8. CDR3 sequence reads: CASGPPGGSYNEQFF. CDR3 DNA sequence: TGCGCCAGCGGGCCCCCGGGAGGATCCTACAATGAGCAGTTCTTC.

This clonotype was seen repeatedly, ten times or more. The chain combines TRBV20-1 with TRBJ2-7; 7 bases are a match to TRBD1. This CDR3 is built from 13 residues. V lost 5 bases, J lost 2 bases, and 6 bases stayed unmatched. Germline V gene sequence: CDR1 DFQATT, CDR2 SNEGSKA (reference sequence). CDR3: CSARTGLTYEQYF. The CDR3 DNA follows: TGCAGTGCTCGGACAGGATTGACCTACGAGCAGTACTTC.

J is TRBJ2-1 and V is TRBV4-1; maybe TRBD2 (6 bases). The CDR3 spans 13 residues. CDR1 is MGHRA and CDR2 is YSYEKL in the germline V gene. Trimming cost V 4 bases and J 8 bases, with 12 bases left between them. CDR3: CASSRLPGDEQFF. CDR3 in DNA: TGCGCCAGCAGCCGACTCCCGGGGGATGAGCAGTTCTTC.

The chain couples TRBV27 to TRBJ1-2; 7 nucleotides line up with TRBD1. In germline, CDR1 is MNHEY, CDR2 SMNVEV (reference sequence). Unmatched junction bases numbered 6, after V lost 0 bases and J lost 5 bases. The CDR3 covers 15 residues. The CDR3: CASSLSRQGHYGYTF. The CDR3 DNA follows: TGTGCCAGCAGTTTATCCCGACAGGGACATTATGGCTACACCTTC.

V gene TRBV18 combines with J gene TRBJ2-1; 7 bases fit TRBD1. Germline CDR1 reads KGHSH; CDR2 reads LQKENI. V lost 5 bases and J lost 10; bases outside the gene matches: 11. The CDR3 has 14 residues. The CDR3 loop is CASSGLQGIGEQFF. The CDR3 bases are TGTGCCAGCTCAGGTTTACAGGGGATTGGGGAGCAGTTCTTC.

The table lists this clonotype with many counts. CDR3 nucleotide sequence: TGCAGTGCTAGAATGGGTGATACGCAGTATTTT. Amino acid sequence: CSARMGDTQYF. The gene calls are TRBV20-1 and TRBJ2-3, with unresolved D. V lost 2 bases to trimming and J lost 6 bases, with 6 bases between them. The CDR3 totals 11 residues. The germline V gene has CDR1 DFQATT and CDR2 SNEGSKA (reference sequence).

The chain is built from TRBV5-5 and TRBJ2-3, with D perhaps matching TRBD2 (6 bases). Trimming shortened V by 1 base and J by 2 bases, and 14 bases separated the two germline ends. This CDR3 spans 16 amino acids. Germline assignment: CDR1 SGHKS and CDR2 YYEKEE (reference sequence). In DNA, the CDR3 is TGTGCCAGCAGCTTGTGGGGTGGGGAGGCCACAGATACGCAGTATTTT. Its translation: CASSLWGGEATDTQYF.

This chain connects TRBV20-1 to TRBJ2-2; D might be TRBD1 (5 bases). The V end lost 3 bases, the J end lost 6 bases, and 14 bases lay between the germline ends. The CDR3 has 14 amino acids. Per the germline V gene, CDR1 is DFQATT and CDR2 is SNEGSKA (reference sequence). The CDR3 loop reads CSASSARGAGELFF. In nucleotides, the CDR3 is TGCAGTGCTAGTAGTGCTAGGGGCGCCGGGGAGCTGTTTTTT.

In this sample, this clonotype turned up many times. This sequence joins TRBV12-3 or TRBV12-4 and TRBJ2-3; D is undetermined. The CDR3 spans 10 residues. V lost 8 bases to trimming and J lost 8 bases, with 8 bases between them. Here the CDR3 reads CASGVGTQYF. The CDR3, as DNA: TGTGCCAGCGGCGTCGGTACGCAGTATTTT.

This clonotype was recorded a few times. The rearrangement uses TRBV6-5 and TRBJ2-7, with a weak D call TRBD2 (5 bases). This CDR3 is 14 amino acids long. V lost 0 bases to trimming and J lost 5 bases, with 11 bases between them. Germline lookup yields CDR1 MNHEY and CDR2 SVGAGI. CDR3 region: CASSYSGDLDEQYF. CDR3 sequence (DNA): TGTGCCAGCAGTTACTCGGGAGATCTCGACGAGCAGTACTTC.